The next 9 T cell receptor beta chains were all read from a single sample in a study of blood T cell repertoires in COVID-19. Profiling relied on immunoSEQ multiplex PCR, and the TCRdb table lists in-frame clones only, not all of them. The sample lists more than 100,000 clones, about 89% occurring once. Sequencing was carried out using peripheral blood. Receptors were obtained from a man over 45 with active COVID-19.

V gene TRBV10-1 combines with J gene TRBJ1-5; no clear D gene. V lost 10 bases and J lost 4, with 14 bases in between. Germline V gene sequence: CDR1 WNHNN, CDR2 SYGVQD (reference sequence). The CDR3 loop spans 13 amino acids. The CDR3 bases are TGCGCCACCCAGCGGACGGTTAATCAGCCCCAGCATTTT. Protein product: CATQRTVNQPQHF.

This CDR3 reads CASSWRTGAPNEKLFF. CDR3 DNA sequence: TGTGCCAGCAGTTGGAGGACAGGGGCGCCTAATGAAAAACTGTTTTTT. The genes are TRBV5-5 and TRBJ1-4; 9 bases fit TRBD1. V was pared by 5 bases and J by 3 bases, with 8 bases of the junction left unmatched. This CDR3 contains 16 residues. CDR1 SGHKS and CDR2 YYEKEE come from the germline V gene (reference sequence).

The chain links TRBV27 to TRBJ2-7, with 9 bases identical to TRBD1. Germline loops: CDR1 MNHEY, CDR2 SMNVEV (reference sequence). This CDR3 has 11 residues. J was trimmed by 13 bases and V by 9 bases; bases with no gene match: 10. The CDR3 DNA is TGTGCCAGTTTAATCCGGGACAGGGTCTACTTC. Translating it yields CASLIRDRVYF.

V is TRBV7-9 and J is TRBJ1-3; tentative D call: TRBD1 (5 bases). V was pared by 5 bases and J by 3 bases, with 11 bases between. The length of the CDR3 is 14 residues. CDR1 and CDR2 (germline): SEHNR, FQNEAQ (reference sequence). CDR3 amino acids: CASSAGRDGNTIYF. In DNA, the CDR3 is TGTGCCAGCAGCGCCGGCAGGGATGGAAACACCATATATTTT.

This chain joins TRBV5-4 and TRBJ1-2; 7 bases are a match to TRBD1. V was clipped by 3 bases and J by 2 bases; unmatched bases: 4. This CDR3 is built from 14 residues. Germline lookup yields CDR1 SGHNT and CDR2 YYREEE (reference sequence). CDR3 amino acids: CASSSGQLNYGYTF. The CDR3 DNA is TGTGCCAGCAGCTCGGGACAGCTGAACTATGGCTACACCTTC. Looking up the rest from reference TRBV5-4 and TRBJ1-2 gives the full variable domain: ETGVTQSPTHLIKTRGQQVTLRCSSQSGHNTVSWYQQALGQGPQFIFQYYREEENGRGNFPPRFSGLQFPNYSSELNVNALELDDSALYLCASSSGQLNYGYTFGSGTRLTVV.

This clone was counted between two and nine times. This sequence joins TRBV10-3 and TRBJ2-3; 12 bases line up with TRBD1. J was trimmed by 4 bases and V by 6 bases; bases with no gene match: 23. The CDR3 has 21 residues. The V gene's germline CDR1 is ENHRY and CDR2 SYGVKD. The CDR3 loop is CAISSLYMGQGASGGADTQYF. The CDR3 DNA reads TGTGCCATCAGCTCCCTTTATATGGGACAGGGGGCGAGCGGGGGTGCAGATACGCAGTATTTT.

V is TRBV12-3 or TRBV12-4 and J is TRBJ2-5; tentatively, D is TRBD1 (6 bases). V lost 6 bases, J lost 3 bases, and 11 bases lay in between. The CDR3 extends over 13 amino acids. The CDR3 is CASRGDTEETQYF. The CDR3 nucleotides read TGTGCCAGCAGAGGGGACACAGAAGAGACCCAGTACTTC.

The V gene is TRBV7-2, the J gene TRBJ2-5; 7 nucleotides match TRBD2. CDR1 is SGHTA, CDR2 FQGNSA, per germline. The V segment lost 1 base and the J segment 7 bases; nucleotides outside the gene matches: 3. The CDR3 loop spans 13 amino acids. In DNA, the CDR3 is TGTGCCAGCAGCTTAGTTTTAGCGGGGACCCAGTACTTC. This sequence encodes CASSLVLAGTQYF.

The chain carries TRBV4-1 and TRBJ2-1; 10 bases map to TRBD2. This CDR3 comprises 19 residues. Germline trimming cut 0 bases from V and 4 bases from J; bases unmatched to any gene: 12. CDR1 and CDR2 (germline): MGHRA, YSYEKL. The CDR3 DNA reads TGCGCCAGCAGCCAAGATGGGAGCGGGGGGGCCTCCCCGTACAATGAGCAGTTCTTC. This gives the protein CASSQDGSGGASPYNEQFF.